The next 21 T cell receptor beta chains were all read from a single sample in a study of blood T cell repertoires in COVID-19. TCRdb's copy holds only in-frame clones and misses some; the assay was immunoSEQ multiplex PCR. In the table there are fewer than 350,000 clones, around 88% of which are singletons. Source material: PBMCs or T cells enriched from blood (not recorded which). Receptor source: a woman aged 40 to 55 who had recovered from COVID-19.

V is TRBV4-1 and J is TRBJ1-2; 7 nucleotides agree with TRBD1. Trimming at V came to 1 base and at J to 3 bases, leaving 11 bases not matched to a gene. The CDR3 spans 17 residues. From germline, CDR1 is MGHRA and CDR2 YSYEKL. This chain's CDR3 is CASSQGGLRQGDYGYTF. CDR3 nucleotide sequence: TGCGCCAGCAGCCAAGGGGGTCTCCGACAGGGAGACTATGGCTACACCTTC.

The chain has TRBV10-3 and TRBJ1-5; 8 bases align to TRBD1. The length of the CDR3 is 13 residues. Germline V gives CDR1 ENHRY, CDR2 SYGVKD. V lost 4 bases, J lost 5 bases, and 1 base stayed unmatched. The CDR3, as DNA: TGTGCCATCAGTGCGGGACAGGATCAGCCCCAGCATTTT. It yields the protein CAISAGQDQPQHF.

This chain uses TRBV28 with TRBJ2-6, with 13 bases matching TRBD2. From germline, CDR1 is MDHEN and CDR2 SYDVKM. J gave up 3 bases and V 5 bases, and 10 bases lay outside the gene matches. The CDR3 length is 19 residues. Here the CDR3 reads CASSALAGGPMGGANVLTF. CDR3 DNA: TGTGCCAGCAGTGCACTAGCGGGAGGGCCAATGGGTGGGGCCAACGTCCTGACTTTC. The full variable domain, completed using reference TRBV28 and TRBJ2-6, is DVKVTQSSRYLVKRTGEKVFLECVQDMDHENMFWYRQDPGLGLRLIYFSYDVKMKEKGDIPEGYSVSREKKERFSLILESASTNQTSMYLCASSALAGGPMGGANVLTFGAGSRLTVL.

This chain uses TRBV2 with TRBJ2-7, with TRBD1 matching over 7 bases. V was clipped by 7 bases and J by 1 base; unmatched bases: 7. The CDR3 has 14 residues. CDR1 is SNHLY, CDR2 FYNNEI, per germline. Written as DNA, the CDR3 is TGTGCCAGCAAGCCGGGACAGCCATCCTACGAGCAGTACTTC. Residues: CASKPGQPSYEQYF.

V gene TRBV10-2 combines with J gene TRBJ2-7, with a weak D call TRBD2 (6 bases). V was cut by 9 bases and J by 1 base, with 13 bases left in between. CDR1 and CDR2 from the germline V gene are WSHSY and SAAADI. The length of the CDR3 is 13 residues. CDR3 amino acids: CASTSGGSYEQYF. The CDR3, as DNA: TGCGCCAGTACTTCCGGGGGATCCTACGAGCAGTACTTC.

This sequence joins TRBV6-2 or TRBV6-3 and TRBJ1-4; possibly TRBD1 for D (5 bases). Germline V CDR1 and CDR2: MNHEY, SVGEGT. The CDR3 covers 14 residues. V gave up 2 bases and J gave up 8 bases, with 12 bases separating them. CDR3 loop: CASSYAAGWEKLFF. The CDR3 bases are TGTGCCAGCAGTTACGCGGCAGGGTGGGAAAAACTGTTTTTT.

The J gene is TRBJ1-6, the V gene TRBV5-1; tentatively, D is TRBD1 (6 bases). The CDR3 totals 14 residues. CDR1 is SGHRS and CDR2 is YFSETQ in the germline V gene. V gave up 2 bases and J gave up 9 bases, with 12 bases separating them. CDR3 bases: TGCGCCAGCAGCTTTGGAAGGGGGGGTTCACCCCTCCACTTT. It yields the protein CASSFGRGGSPLHF.

The V call is TRBV9, the J call TRBJ2-2, with TRBD2 matching 10 bases. Germline CDR1 and CDR2: SGDLS and YYNGEE. V gave up 6 bases and J gave up 5 bases; unmatched junction bases: 10. The CDR3 length is 16 residues. The CDR3 DNA sequence: TGTGCCAGCACCCCGGAGGTAGCGGGAGGAACCGGGGAGCTGTTTTTT. It codes for CASTPEVAGGTGELFF.

This clone was found a few times. The gene calls are TRBV7-2 and TRBJ1-2; unclear D gene. The CDR3 sequence is 13 residues long. Trimming removed 5 bases at V and 7 bases at J, with 14 bases between. The germline gives CDR1 SGHTA, CDR2 FQGNSA. CDR3 sequence reads: CASSPPGVFGYTF. CDR3 bases: TGTGCCAGCAGCCCCCCCGGGGTGTTTGGCTACACCTTC. Full variable domain (missing parts from reference TRBV7-2 and TRBJ1-2): GAGVSQSPSNKVTEKGKDVELRCDPISGHTALYWYRQSLGQGLEFLIYFQGNSAPDKSGLPSDRFSAERTGGSVSTLTIQRTQQEDSAVYLCASSPPGVFGYTFGSGTRLTVV.

V and J are TRBV28 and TRBJ1-3, with a weak D call TRBD1 (5 bases). CDR3 length: 17 residues. The V gene's germline CDR1 is MDHEN and CDR2 SYDVKM. Trimming removed 7 bases from V and 0 bases from J, with 19 bases in between. The CDR3 coding sequence is TGTGCCAGCATCCCAGGGCCAAACTCTCACTCTGGAAACACCATATATTTT. This gives the protein CASIPGPNSHSGNTIYF.

The count of this clone is one. V and J are TRBV3-1 (or the pseudogene TRBV3-2) and TRBJ1-3; D remains ambiguous. Looked up from germline, CDR1 is LGHDT and CDR2 is YNNKEL (reference sequence). The CDR3 has 16 residues. Trimming left V 4 bases short and J 0 bases short, with 13 bases between. CDR3 DNA: TGTGCCAGCAGCCCCCTAGGTCAGCTCTCTGGAAACACCATATATTTT. Encoded protein: CASSPLGQLSGNTIYF.

The rearrangement links TRBV2 to TRBJ2-7; 8 bases are shared with TRBD2. V dropped 4 bases and J dropped 3; count of bases not matched to a gene: 11. Germline CDR1 SNHLY, CDR2 FYNNEI. The CDR3 covers 16 residues. As DNA, the CDR3 is TGTGCCAGCAGTGCGGGGCATAGCGGGAATCACTACGAGCAGTACTTC. This translates into CASSAGHSGNHYEQYF.

CDR3 protein: CASSETGLAGVKLETQYF. CDR3 DNA sequence: TGCGCCAGCAGCGAGACGGGACTAGCGGGAGTTAAGTTAGAGACCCAGTACTTC. The chain has TRBV5-1 and TRBJ2-5; 14 bases line up with TRBD2. The V segment lost 4 bases and the J segment 4 bases; nucleotides outside the gene matches: 12. The CDR3 is 18 amino acids. Germline-derived CDR1 and CDR2 are SGHRS and YFSETQ. Filled out from reference TRBV5-1 and TRBJ2-5, the complete variable domain reads KAGVTQTPRYLIKTRGQQVTLSCSPISGHRSVSWYQQTPGQGLQFLFEYFSETQRNKGNFPGRFSGRQFSNSRSEMNVSTLELGDSALYLCASSETGLAGVKLETQYFGPGTRLLVL.

This sequence joins TRBV14 and TRBJ1-4; D is undetermined. Looked up from germline, CDR1 is SGHDN and CDR2 is FVKESK. V was pared by 3 bases and J by 0 bases, with 5 bases between. The CDR3 consists of 14 residues. Here the CDR3 DNA reads TGTGCCAGCAGCCATTCTGCAACTAATGAAAAACTGTTTTTT. It encodes CASSHSATNEKLFF.

This clone was seen a few times. The V gene is TRBV6-1, the J gene TRBJ1-4, with TRBD1 matching over 7 bases. This CDR3 region has 14 residues. The V gene end was trimmed by 1 base and the J gene end by 11 bases; junction bases not matched to a gene: 7. Germline V gene lookup returns CDR1 MNHNS and CDR2 SASEGT. The CDR3 nucleotides read TGTGCCAGCAGTGAAGGGACAGGTGGTGGGAAACTGTTTTTT. As protein: CASSEGTGGGKLFF.

The rearrangement joins TRBV12-3 or TRBV12-4 to TRBJ1-2; a possible D gene is TRBD1 (6 bases). CDR3 length equals 12 residues. V lost 8 bases to trimming and J lost 8 bases, with 15 bases between them. CDR3 sequence (DNA): TGTGCCAGCTCCCTGAGGGGGAAGGGCTACACCTTC. Protein sequence: CASSLRGKGYTF.

This clone was recorded only once. This chain connects TRBV14 to TRBJ1-1; 12 bases fit TRBD1. The length of the CDR3 is 16 residues. CDR1 is SGHDN, CDR2 FVKESK, per germline. The J segment lost 0 bases and the V segment lost 4 bases, leaving 3 bases of the junction unmatched. CDR3 sequence (DNA): TGTGCCAGCAGCCCCCGGGACAGGGGGCTGAACACTGAAGCTTTCTTT. Translation: CASSPRDRGLNTEAFF.

The chain links TRBV3-1 (or the pseudogene TRBV3-2) to TRBJ2-7; 7 bases map to TRBD1. Germline V gene sequence: CDR1 LGHDT, CDR2 YNNKEL (reference sequence). This CDR3 region has 14 residues. V was clipped by 2 bases and J by 4 bases; unmatched bases: 5. CDR3 in DNA: TGTGCCAGCAGCCAACGGGGACAGCGTTACGAGCAGTACTTC. It specifies CASSQRGQRYEQYF.

The chain has TRBV6-5 and TRBJ2-7, with TRBD1 identical over 12 bases. Germline-derived CDR1 and CDR2 are MNHEY and SVGAGI. The CDR3 runs to 14 residues. The V gene end was trimmed by 2 bases and the J gene end by 6 bases; junction bases not matched to a gene: 2. The CDR3 reads CASSYTGQGAEQYF. As DNA, the CDR3 is TGTGCCAGCAGTTACACGGGACAGGGGGCCGAGCAGTACTTC.

This clone was seen more than once but under ten times. The chain uses TRBV7-3 and TRBJ1-2; TRBD1 aligns across 8 bases. The germline CDR1 and CDR2 sequences are SGHTA and FQGTGA. The CDR3 totals 14 residues. With 2 bases clipped from V and 7 bases from J, the junction kept 6 bases outside the gene matches. In DNA form, the CDR3 reads TGTGCCAGCAGCTTATCGGACAGGGCTGGTGGCTACACCTTC. Its protein is CASSLSDRAGGYTF.

The chain links TRBV12-3 or TRBV12-4 to TRBJ2-2, with 7 bases fitting TRBD1. CDR3 length: 13 amino acids. V dropped 11 bases and J dropped 2; count of bases not matched to a gene: 5. The CDR3, as DNA: TGTGCCTGCGACAGGGTTAACACCGGGGAGCTGTTTTTT. Amino acids: CACDRVNTGELFF.